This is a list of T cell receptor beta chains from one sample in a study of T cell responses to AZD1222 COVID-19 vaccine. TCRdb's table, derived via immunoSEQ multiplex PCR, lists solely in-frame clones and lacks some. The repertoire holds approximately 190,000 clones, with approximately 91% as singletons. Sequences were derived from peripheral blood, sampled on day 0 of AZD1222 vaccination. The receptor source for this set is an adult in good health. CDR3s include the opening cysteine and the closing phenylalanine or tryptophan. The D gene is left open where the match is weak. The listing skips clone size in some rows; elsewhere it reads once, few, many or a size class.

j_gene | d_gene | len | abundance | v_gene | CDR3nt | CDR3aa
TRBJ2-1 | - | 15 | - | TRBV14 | TGTGCCAGCAGCCAAGATCCCCCGGGTCGTGGTGAGCAGTTCTTC | CASSQDPPGRGEQFF
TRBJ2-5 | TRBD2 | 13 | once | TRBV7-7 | TGTGCTAGCAGCTTCGGGACTAGCGTGACCCAGTACTTC | CASSFGTSVTQYF
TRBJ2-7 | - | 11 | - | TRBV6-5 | TGTGCCAGCAGCAAAACAGGCGAGCAGTACTTC | CASSKTGEQYF
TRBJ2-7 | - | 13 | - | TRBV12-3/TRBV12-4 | TGTGCCAGCAGGAGGGGAAGTGGGAGTGAGCAGTACTTC | CASRRGSGSEQYF
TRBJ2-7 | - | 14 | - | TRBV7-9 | TGTGCCAGCAGCCAATTGGGGGGTGCCTACGAGCAGTACTTC | CASSQLGGAYEQYF
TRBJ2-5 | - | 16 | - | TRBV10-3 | TGTGCCATCAGCGACCCGGGACTCTTCCTTAGGGAGACCCAGTACTTC | CAISDPGLFLRETQYF
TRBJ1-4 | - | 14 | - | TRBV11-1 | TGTGCCAGCAGCCGGACAGAGGGGAATGAAAAACTGTTTTTT | CASSRTEGNEKLFF
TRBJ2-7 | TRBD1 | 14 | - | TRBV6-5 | TGTGCCAGCAGTTCCCCGGGACAGGGGTACGAGCAGTACTTC | CASSSPGQGYEQYF
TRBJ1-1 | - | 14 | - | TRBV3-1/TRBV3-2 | TGTGCCAGCAGCCAATTACAGGGTTCCCGTGAAGCTTTCTTT | CASSQLQGSREAFF
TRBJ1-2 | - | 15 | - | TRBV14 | TGTGCCAGCAGCCAATCAGGGGCCCTCTTCTATGGCTACACCTTC | CASSQSGALFYGYTF
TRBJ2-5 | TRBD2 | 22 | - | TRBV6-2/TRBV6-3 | TGTGCCAGCACCCCTAGGGTGGCCGGACGACGGACTAGCGGGCTGTACCAAGAGACCCAGTACTTC | CASTPRVAGRRTSGLYQETQYF
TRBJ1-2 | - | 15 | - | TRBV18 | TGTGCCAGCTCACCACCGAGTCGGGGGCAAAAAGGCTACACCTTC | CASSPPSRGQKGYTF
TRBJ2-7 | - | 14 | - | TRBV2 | TGTGCCAGCAGTGACTGGACGCGGTCCTACGAGCAGTACTTC | CASSDWTRSYEQYF
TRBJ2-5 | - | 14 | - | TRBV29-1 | TGCAGCGTTGTTGCCAGAGGAGCCCAAGAGACCCAGTACTTC | CSVVARGAQETQYF
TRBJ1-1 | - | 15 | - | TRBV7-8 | TGTGCCAGCAGCTTAAAACTGGGGATGAACACTGAAGCTTTCTTT | CASSLKLGMNTEAFF
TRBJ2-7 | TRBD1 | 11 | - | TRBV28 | TGTGCCAGCAGTTTGGGACAGGGGCAGTACTTC | CASSLGQGQYF
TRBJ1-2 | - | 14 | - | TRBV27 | TGTGCCAGCAGTTTATTAGGGACGGATTATGGCTACACCTTC | CASSLLGTDYGYTF
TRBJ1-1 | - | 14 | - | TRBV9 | TGTGCCAGCAACCCGGCGGGTATGAACACTGAAGCTTTCTTT | CASNPAGMNTEAFF
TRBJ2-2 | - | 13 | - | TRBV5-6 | TGTGCCAGCAGCTTGGGAGACACCGGGGAGCTGTTTTTT | CASSLGDTGELFF
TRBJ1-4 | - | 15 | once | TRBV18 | TGTGCCAGCTCATTTGCCCGGGAAGTGAGTGAAAAACTGTTTTTT | CASSFAREVSEKLFF